This T cell receptor (beta chain) came from a study of post-analysis software for immune sequencing data. About the study: Included among the disease courses, which were recorded for the cohort, were relapsing-remitting, secondary progressive and progressive-relapsing multiple sclerosis.

V gave up 0 bases and J gave up 0 bases, with 15 bases separating them. CDR3 size: 18 residues. CDR1 and CDR2 from the germline V gene are LGHDT and YNNKEL (reference sequence). As to this clonotype: Its antigen is not known.

Included in the TCR beta cDNA libraries were unique molecular identifiers. There were roughly 0.95 to 10 million T cells, and approximately 500,000 cDNA molecules came from them. TCRdb passed the PCR reads through MiXCR, listing each CDR3 protein once. The repertoire includes hundreds of thousands of distinct CDR3 sequences, about 32% of them detected once, and around 0.56% sits in the top ten. Broader study findings: With TRBV5-6, TRBV5-1 and TRBV20-1 included, 4 to 6 TRBV segments were more frequent in patients than in controls. F measure clustering grouped samples strongly by preparation batch. Controls significantly exceeded multiple sclerosis patients in normalized Chao1 diversity.

The sequenced sample was blood. This rearrangement joins TRBV3-1 to TRBJ1-3; no reliable D call. The clonotype originates from a girl between 10 and 17 years old with multiple sclerosis. The CDR3 loop is CASSQDSFGRNSGNTIYF. The CDR3 bases are TGTGCCAGCAGCCAAGATAGCTTCGGCAGGAACTCTGGAAACACCATATATTTT.